This record concerns one TCR beta chain sequence. Healthy HIV-negative adults without recent acute infections or vaccinations served as donors. Assay used: immunoSEQ multiplex PCR; TCRdb lists only in-frame clones, some missing. The sample has about 600,000 clones; around 97% are singletons. This specimen belongs to a study of shared clonotypes between healthy human individuals. Study-wide context: Each donor's CD4 naive and CD4 memory cells filled three plates apiece, CD8 naive two, and CD8 memory one.

This CDR3 region has 16 residues. The ends were cut back, 1 base at V and 0 bases at J, with 13 bases in the middle. Germline CDR1 and CDR2: SGHTA and FQGNSA. Sequencing input: naive CD4+ T cells sorted from blood. Subset: CD45RA+ positively selected. This clonotype originated in a woman in her 30s in good health. The rearrangement joins TRBV7-2 to TRBJ2-7; D is uncertain. The CDR3 bases are TGTGCCAGCAGCTTAGGGCAGACGCTATTCTCCTACGAGCAGTACTTC. It encodes CASSLGQTLFSYEQYF.